This T cell receptor (beta chain) was documented in a study of tumor-infiltrating lymphocytes in glioblastoma multiforme. TCR beta libraries were built from RNA through three nested multiplex PCR rounds using modified ARM-PCR. Each CDR3 protein gets one entry after TCRdb re-called the multiplex PCR reads with MiXCR. Among some 8,000 distinct CDR3 sequences, under 85% were seen once, and the ten largest hold approximately 50%. This CDR3 has 14 residues. The germline V gene encodes CDR1 SGHAT and CDR2 FQNNGV. V was clipped by 1 base and J by 3 bases, with 9 bases between them. This chain uses TRBV11-2 with TRBJ1-1, with D uncertain. The source is a male donor with glioblastoma. Sequencing used brain tumor tissue. The CDR3 nucleotides are TGTGCCAGCAGCTTAGGCTTGAGGGACACTGAAGCTTTCTTT. Translating it yields CASSLGLRDTEAFF.